This T cell receptor beta chain was obtained from a study of CD8+CD57+ T cells in acquired aplastic anemia listed by TCRdb under 2018. About the full investigation: On average, sorted CD4+ and CD8+ cells yielded 3.2 ug of extracted DNA, with a range of about 0.17 to 27.4 ug. Mean read counts for healthy donor samples were approximately 10 million for CD4+ cells and 11.0 million for CD8+ cells. Points the paper makes about the study in general: Between patients and healthy controls, no significant difference in CD8+ Simpson's diversity was found (P=0.060). Although 25 to 30 CD8+ CDR3 sequences were shared by patients and controls, these sequences appeared highly expressed in patients and within the immunodominant clones of patients.

CDR1 SGHTA and CDR2 FQGTGA were looked up in the germline V gene. The CDR3, from cysteine to phenylalanine, totals 16 residues. Only CDR3 DNA is held: 48 bases, read in frame from base 1. Between the V and J ends, shortened by 5 bases and 1 base respectively, the junction contains 12 bases. This clonotype appeared many times. There is no known antigen for this receptor. Base qualities are missing; no much larger clone stands one base away. In the study, sorted CD4+ and CD8+ blood T cells from patients with severe aplastic anemia and from healthy subjects underwent deep sequencing of TCR repertoires. Ficoll-Paque density gradient centrifugation was used to isolate peripheral blood mononuclear cells. CD4+ and CD8+ T cells were sorted by FACS or magnetic beads before DNA extraction. Genomic DNA was used as template for profiling of TCR beta VDJ combinations and CDR3 sequences. An Illumina HiSeq 2000 was used for TCR repertoire sequencing. The authors' pipeline ran thus. TRBV/TRBJ rearrangement plots, CDR3 size and DJ length profiles, and Simpson's diversity index were used to assess repertoires. Whichever DNA sequence was most abundant in the deep sequencing data was defined as the immunodominant clone. CDR3 amino acid sequences were screened for sharing across subjects and were compared with published repertoires and the VDJdb database. Clones were called with MiXCR by TCRdb after fastp trimmed the public reads at Q25, and only in-frame beta chains were retained. Every CDR3 protein is listed once, alongside the most common genes and DNA of its rows. These V and J calls rely on TCRdb rather than the paper's analysis. The sample table contains some 200,000 distinct CDR3 sequences; only one count was recorded for 30% to 40% of them. The ten largest clones capture around 1.1% of the sample.

The V and J genes are TRBV7-3 and TRBJ2-6; confidence is insufficient to name the D gene. The sample was sorted CD4+, CD8+, or CD8+CD57+ T cells (not recorded which) from PBMCs. The clonotype comes from a human donor in good health, serving as a control. The CDR3 in this case is CASSPQTASGANVLTF. In nucleotide form, the sequence is TGTGCCAGCAGCCCCCAAACAGCATCTGGGGCCAACGTCCTGACTTTC.